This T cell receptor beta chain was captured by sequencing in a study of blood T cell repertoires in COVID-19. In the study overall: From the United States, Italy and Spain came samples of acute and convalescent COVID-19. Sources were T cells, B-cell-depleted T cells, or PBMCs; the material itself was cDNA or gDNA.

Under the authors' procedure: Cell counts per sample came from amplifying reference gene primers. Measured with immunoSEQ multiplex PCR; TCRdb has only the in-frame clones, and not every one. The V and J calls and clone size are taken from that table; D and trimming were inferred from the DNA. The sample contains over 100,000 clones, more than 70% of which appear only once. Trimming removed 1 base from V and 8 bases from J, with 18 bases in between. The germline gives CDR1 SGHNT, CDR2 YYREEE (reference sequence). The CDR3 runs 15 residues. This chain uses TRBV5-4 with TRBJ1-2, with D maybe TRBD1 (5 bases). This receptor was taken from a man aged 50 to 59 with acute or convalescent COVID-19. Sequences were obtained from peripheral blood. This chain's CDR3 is CASSLQQGLRSGYTF. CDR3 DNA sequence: TGTGCCAGCAGCTTGCAGCAGGGCTTGAGGAGCGGCTACACCTTC.